A selection of T cell receptor beta chains follows, all from one sample in a study of blood T cells in healthy people across ages. TCRdb called the 5' RACE reads again in MiXCR, with one record for every CDR3 protein. The sample consists of about 640,000 distinct CDR3 sequences, about 53% of them appearing once. The sequenced material came from blood. The receptor source for this set is a man aged 55 to 70 in good health. Both conserved end residues are part of each CDR3.

j_gene,v_gene,CDR3aa
TRBJ1-4,TRBV25-1,CASSASPGARAEKLFF
TRBJ2-1,TRBV4-1,CASSQEGTPHNEQFF
TRBJ1-3,TRBV7-6,CASSPTGGQGTGNTIYF
TRBJ1-2,TRBV27,CASSYKRGGGYGYTF
TRBJ2-1,TRBV14,CASSPPGTTKGYEQFF
TRBJ2-1,TRBV9,CASSVGGLIPYEQFF
TRBJ2-5,TRBV5-1,CASSEGPSLDEQYF
TRBJ1-6,TRBV12-3/TRBV12-4,CASRRTGTPLHF
TRBJ2-5,TRBV5-6,CASSFSRRYQETQYF
TRBJ2-5,TRBV11-2,CASSYPSVTRRETQYF
TRBJ1-2,TRBV14,CASSHLVSDRGNYGHTF
TRBJ2-3,TRBV7-8,CASSLRVRLAATDTQYF
TRBJ2-7,TRBV4-1,CASSQNTAEYEQYF
TRBJ2-3,TRBV20-1,CSATLPGQSTDTQYF
-,TRBV20-1,CSARKGPGETQYF
TRBJ1-1,TRBV6-2/TRBV6-3,CASSYADRAGNTEAFF
TRBJ1-6,TRBV6-1,CASSEGGEGSPLHF
TRBJ2-7,TRBV12-3/TRBV12-4,CASSRGTLYEQYF
TRBJ2-5,TRBV24-1,CATSDLGLAGRSGTQYF
TRBJ2-7,TRBV4-1,CASSQLWGTSYEQYF
TRBJ1-1,TRBV18,CASSGQANTEAFF
TRBJ1-2,TRBV28,CASSLNARRGGYTF
TRBJ2-6,TRBV5-1,CASSLRETGGASGANVLTF
TRBJ2-7,TRBV25-1,CASRPGVGRQYF
TRBJ1-5,TRBV3-1,CASSQVGQPQHF
TRBJ1-6,TRBV20-1,CSARDGERDPYNSPLHF
TRBJ2-1,TRBV5-1,CASSWTADNEQFF
TRBJ1-4,TRBV4-1,CASSQEPQGEVPVNEKLFF
TRBJ2-5,TRBV4-1,CASSQDQPSPVWVETQYF
TRBJ2-3,TRBV4-2,CASSQGLGLGTDTQYF
TRBJ2-1,TRBV7-9,CASSLEGRYEQFF
TRBJ2-3,TRBV12-3/TRBV12-4,CASSLTGKRATDTQYF
TRBJ2-7,TRBV5-1,CASSLASGQGLRFAYEQYF
TRBJ2-7,TRBV20-1,CSARPGLAPDEQYF
TRBJ2-7,TRBV10-2,CASSEPGTSGGSGEQYF
TRBJ1-2,TRBV21-1,CASSKARGSYGYTF
TRBJ2-3,TRBV12-3/TRBV12-4,CASSLRGVADTQYF
TRBJ1-1,TRBV5-1,CASSGGILNTEAFF
TRBJ2-5,TRBV20-1,CSARGYRLAGTETQYF
TRBJ2-1,TRBV4-1,CASSQEGDNEQFF